These 28 T cell receptor beta chains share one sample of origin, sequenced in a study of blood T cell repertoires in COVID-19. Method: immunoSEQ multiplex PCR; TCRdb's copy keeps in-frame clones and lacks some. The sample records 150,000 or so clones, about 80% being singletons. Sequenced: peripheral blood. The receptor set was obtained from a woman aged 60-75 years with acute or convalescent COVID-19.

The chain joins TRBV5-1 to TRBJ2-2; D is undetermined. Per the germline V gene, CDR1 is SGHRS and CDR2 is YFSETQ. The CDR3 runs to 15 residues. The V end was cut by 0 bases, the J end by 3 bases, with 9 bases between. The CDR3 loop reads CASSLDRVDTGELFF. The CDR3 DNA sequence: TGCGCCAGCAGCTTGGATAGAGTAGACACCGGGGAGCTGTTTTTT. The full variable domain, rest sourced from reference TRBV5-1 and TRBJ2-2, is KAGVTQTPRYLIKTRGQQVTLSCSPISGHRSVSWYQQTPGQGLQFLFEYFSETQRNKGNFPGRFSGRQFSNSRSEMNVSTLELGDSALYLCASSLDRVDTGELFFGEGSRLTVL.

The V and J genes are TRBV6-1 and TRBJ2-2; D not resolved. V was trimmed by 2 bases and J by 0 bases, leaving 13 bases between them. There are 17 residues in the CDR3. Germline CDR1 and CDR2: MNHNS and SASEGT. The CDR3 DNA reads TGTGCCAGCAGTGAAATTGGGCACAATCCGAACACCGGGGAGCTGTTTTTT. Translation gives CASSEIGHNPNTGELFF.

V and J are TRBV7-2 and TRBJ2-7; tentative D call: TRBD2 (5 bases). Deletions cut 5 bases from V and 2 bases from J, with 16 bases between. The germline V gene has CDR1 SGHTA and CDR2 FQGNSA. This CDR3 has 15 residues. The CDR3 region is CASSPAFGLAYEQYF. As DNA, the CDR3 is TGTGCCAGCAGCCCCGCATTTGGACTGGCCTACGAGCAGTACTTC.

V usage is TRBV3-1 (or the pseudogene TRBV3-2) and J usage is TRBJ1-4; D might be TRBD1 (5 bases). Germline V gene lookup returns CDR1 LGHDT and CDR2 YNNKEL (reference sequence). The CDR3 contains 18 residues. V shed 0 bases and J shed 0 bases, with 14 bases lying between them. The CDR3 nucleotides are TGTGCCAGCAGCCAAGAGGGATTTCAGGGCACAACTAATGAAAAACTGTTTTTT. Its translation: CASSQEGFQGTTNEKLFF.

The rearrangement links TRBV7-2 to TRBJ2-1; 11 bases align to TRBD2. J was trimmed by 10 bases and V by 3 bases; bases with no gene match: 5. This CDR3 comprises 14 residues. The germline CDR1 and CDR2 sequences are SGHTA and FQGNSA. The CDR3 sequence: CASSFTSGSGEQFF. In DNA form, the CDR3 reads TGTGCCAGCAGCTTTACTAGCGGGAGTGGGGAGCAGTTCTTC.

J is TRBJ2-3 and V is TRBV5-8, with TRBD1 matching 7 bases. Germline assignment: CDR1 SGHTS and CDR2 YDEGEE. J lost 3 bases, V lost 4 bases, and 8 bases had no gene match. The CDR3 length is 15 residues. Here the CDR3 reads CASSSGQAGTDTQYF. DNA for the CDR3: TGTGCCAGCAGCAGCGGACAGGCAGGAACAGATACGCAGTATTTT. Combining the CDR3 with reference TRBV5-8 and TRBJ2-3 gives the whole variable domain EAGVTQSPTHLIKTRGQQATLRCSPISGHTSVYWYQQALGLGLQFLLWYDEGEERNRGNFPPRFSGRQFPNYSSELNVNALELEDSALYLCASSSGQAGTDTQYFGPGTRLTVL.

The chain combines TRBV7-2 with TRBJ1-6; D unclear. This CDR3 has 15 amino acids. In germline, CDR1 is SGHTA, CDR2 FQGNSA. V was trimmed by 3 bases and J by 5 bases, leaving 11 bases between them. The DNA of the CDR3 is TGTGCCAGCAGCTTTAGAGCCCTAGATAATTCACCCCTCCACTTT. Translation: CASSFRALDNSPLHF.

This chain links TRBV30 with TRBJ1-2; TRBD1 agrees at 8 bases. V shed 6 bases and J 3 bases; nucleotides not matched to a gene: 21. The CDR3 has 18 residues. Germline CDR1 and CDR2: GTSNPN and SVGIG (reference sequence). The CDR3 region is CACSRDRNRAHWDYGYTF. Written as DNA, the CDR3 is TGTGCCTGTTCCCGGGACAGGAACCGGGCTCACTGGGACTATGGCTACACCTTC.

This clone has a single count. V gene TRBV25-1 combines with J gene TRBJ2-1, with D perhaps TRBD1 (6 bases). Trimming removed 5 bases from V and 5 bases from J, with 25 bases in between. CDR1 is MGHDK, CDR2 SYGVNS, per germline. The CDR3 has 18 amino acids. CDR3 sequence: CASSPLQGVADLHNEQFF. CDR3 DNA sequence: TGTGCCAGCAGTCCCTTACAGGGTGTTGCCGACCTTCACAATGAGCAGTTCTTC.

CDR3 amino acids: CASSNGLAGGDTQYF. CDR3 coding DNA: TGTGCCAGCAGCAACGGACTAGCGGGAGGAGATACGCAGTATTTT. The chain joins TRBV6-5 to TRBJ2-3; 14 bases match TRBD2. Unmatched junction bases numbered 4, after V lost 6 bases and J lost 5 bases. Germline CDR1 MNHEY, CDR2 SVGAGI. The CDR3 is 15 amino acids.

The V call is TRBV18, the J call TRBJ2-5; D might be TRBD1 (6 bases). The CDR3 covers 13 residues. V was trimmed by 6 bases and J by 5 bases, leaving 13 bases between them. CDR1 is KGHSH and CDR2 is LQKENI in the germline V gene. The CDR3 DNA is TGTGCCAGCTCTACAGGGTTCCGTGAGACCCAGTACTTC. Its translation is CASSTGFRETQYF.

In this sample, this clone turned up a few times. CDR3 residues: CASTGQGASGPNTEAFF. The CDR3 nucleotides read TGTGCCAGCACCGGACAGGGGGCGAGCGGGCCGAACACTGAAGCTTTCTTT. The chain links TRBV28 to TRBJ1-1; 11 nucleotides match TRBD1. V trimming: 7 bases; J trimming: 1 base; junction bases outside the gene matches: 11. The germline V gene has CDR1 MDHEN and CDR2 SYDVKM. The CDR3 totals 17 residues.

The gene calls are TRBV7-9 and TRBJ2-1, with D perhaps TRBD2 (6 bases). The CDR3 is made up of 15 amino acids. Looked up from germline, CDR1 is SEHNR and CDR2 is FQNEAQ (reference sequence). V lost 5 bases and J 3 bases, leaving 14 bases between the germline ends. The CDR3 spells CASSPRGTYYNEQFF. The CDR3 DNA is TGTGCCAGCAGCCCCCGGGGGACTTACTACAATGAGCAGTTCTTC.

The rearrangement uses TRBV28 and TRBJ1-5, with D hard to call. The germline gives CDR1 MDHEN, CDR2 SYDVKM. V gave up 5 bases and J gave up 2 bases, with 7 bases separating them. The CDR3 extends over 13 amino acids. The CDR3 DNA sequence: TGTGCCAGCAGTCAGGAGGGCAATCAGCCCCAGCATTTT. Protein: CASSQEGNQPQHF. Combining the CDR3 with reference TRBV28 and TRBJ1-5 gives the whole variable domain DVKVTQSSRYLVKRTGEKVFLECVQDMDHENMFWYRQDPGLGLRLIYFSYDVKMKEKGDIPEGYSVSREKKERFSLILESASTNQTSMYLCASSQEGNQPQHFGDGTRLSIL.

This chain uses TRBV7-2 with TRBJ2-1; TRBD1 matches 10 bases. The germline gives CDR1 SGHTA, CDR2 FQGNSA. This CDR3 comprises 14 residues. Trimming took 3 bases from V and 6 from J; bases not matched to a gene: 2. The CDR3 loop reads CASSFRDRGNEQFF. The DNA for the CDR3 is TGTGCCAGCAGCTTCCGGGACAGGGGCAATGAGCAGTTCTTC.

The chain uses TRBV7-2 and TRBJ1-6; 8 bases align to TRBD1. Trimming removed 5 bases from V and 10 bases from J; junction bases left unmatched: 7. The CDR3 is made up of 14 amino acids. CDR1 and CDR2 (germline): SGHTA, FQGNSA. CDR3 DNA sequence: TGTGCCAGCAGCCCGCGGACAGGGCCCTCACCCCTCCACTTT. Translated: CASSPRTGPSPLHF.

The V gene is TRBV2, the J gene TRBJ2-1, with D tentatively TRBD1 (6 bases). CDR3 length: 14 amino acids. V was shortened by 5 bases and J by 6 bases, with 14 bases between the two germline ends. Looked up from germline, CDR1 is SNHLY and CDR2 is FYNNEI. This CDR3 reads CASSFKQGPNEQFF. Here the CDR3 DNA reads TGTGCCAGCAGTTTCAAACAGGGTCCCAATGAGCAGTTCTTC.

CDR3 loop: CASSSKGGYGYTF. The DNA of the CDR3 is TGTGCCAGCAGCTCAAAAGGGGGCTATGGCTACACCTTC. V gene TRBV7-2 combines with J gene TRBJ1-2, with D possibly TRBD1 on 6 matching bases. Germline assignment: CDR1 SGHTA and CDR2 FQGNSA. The CDR3 extends over 13 amino acids. Trimming removed 4 bases at V and 4 bases at J, with 10 bases between.

This clone was counted a few times. The rearrangement uses TRBV19 and TRBJ2-1, with D possibly being TRBD2 (6 bases). The germline V and J ends were trimmed by 4 bases and 3 bases, with 13 bases remaining between them. The CDR3 sequence is 15 residues long. CDR1 and CDR2 from the germline V gene are LNHDA and SQIVND (reference sequence). The CDR3 reads CASSTLGGVYNEQFF. The CDR3 DNA sequence: TGTGCCAGTAGTACTCTCGGGGGAGTCTACAATGAGCAGTTCTTC.

J is TRBJ2-7 and V is TRBV4-1; D might be TRBD1 (5 bases). The CDR3 totals 13 residues. V lost 5 bases to trimming and J lost 2 bases, with 10 bases between them. Germline CDR1 is MGHRA and CDR2 is YSYEKL. CDR3 amino acids: CASSRQTTYEQYF. CDR3 in DNA: TGCGCCAGCAGCAGACAGACAACCTACGAGCAGTACTTC.

This clone has only one observation. The sample carries other DNA sequences with the same CDR3. V and J are TRBV29-1 and TRBJ1-2; a possible D gene is TRBD1 (5 bases). Trimming removed 5 bases at V and 4 bases at J, with 8 bases between. The CDR3 extends over 11 amino acids. CDR1 and CDR2 from the germline V gene are SQVTM and ANQGSEA. CDR3 sequence (DNA): TGCAGCGTTCGGGGGTCCTATGGCTACACCTTC. Amino acid sequence: CSVRGSYGYTF.

The V and J genes are TRBV18 and TRBJ2-7, with TRBD1 matching over 12 bases. The V gene end was trimmed by 0 bases and the J gene end by 4 bases; junction bases not matched to a gene: 10. CDR3 length equals 18 residues. The germline CDR1 and CDR2 sequences are KGHSH and LQKENI. This CDR3 reads CASSPPGTGGLSPYEQYF. CDR3 DNA: TGTGCCAGCTCACCACCGGGGACAGGGGGCCTTAGCCCTTACGAGCAGTACTTC.

In its sample, this clone was seen a few times. The rearrangement uses TRBV7-9 and TRBJ1-4; D is uncertain. V lost 7 bases and J lost 3, with 12 bases in between. The CDR3 sequence is 14 residues long. From germline, CDR1 is SEHNR and CDR2 FQNEAQ (reference sequence). CDR3 nucleotides: TGTGCCAGCATCAGTGACACGGCTAATGAAAAACTGTTTTTT. Its translation: CASISDTANEKLFF.

V is TRBV28 and J is TRBJ1-1, with D perhaps matching TRBD1 (5 bases). There are 15 residues in the CDR3. V gave up 3 bases and J gave up 5 bases, with 16 bases separating them. Per the germline V gene, CDR1 is MDHEN and CDR2 is SYDVKM. The CDR3 loop is CASSFVQGFGTEAFF. CDR3 nucleotides: TGTGCCAGCAGTTTCGTCCAGGGTTTTGGGACTGAAGCTTTCTTT.

The chain combines TRBV9 with TRBJ2-1; TRBD2 agrees at 11 bases. Germline values: CDR1 SGDLS, CDR2 YYNGEE. The CDR3 consists of 20 residues. V lost 2 bases, J lost 0 bases, and 13 bases stayed unmatched. CDR3 in amino acids: CASSVEGTLAGGSSYNEQFF. CDR3 in DNA: TGTGCCAGCAGCGTGGAAGGGACTCTAGCGGGAGGAAGCTCCTACAATGAGCAGTTCTTC.

The J gene is TRBJ2-3, the V gene TRBV7-6, with 7 bases identical to TRBD2. Germline CDR1 is SGHVS and CDR2 is FNYEAQ. Unmatched junction bases numbered 16, after V lost 0 bases and J lost 10 bases. This CDR3 is 17 amino acids long. The chain's CDR3 is CASSLAVLADPARPQYF. CDR3 coding DNA: TGTGCCAGCAGCTTAGCGGTCCTAGCGGACCCGGCGCGTCCGCAGTATTTT.

The chain has TRBV3-1 (or the pseudogene TRBV3-2) and TRBJ2-1; weak D call: TRBD2 (6 bases). Per germline, CDR1 LGHDT and CDR2 YNNKEL (reference sequence). CDR3 length equals 14 residues. V lost 3 bases and J 6 bases, leaving 12 bases between the germline ends. Here the CDR3 reads CASSHFPGSNEQFF. The CDR3 coding sequence is TGTGCCAGCAGCCATTTCCCCGGGAGCAATGAGCAGTTCTTC.

The CDR3 nucleotides are TGTGCCAGCAGCCAAAGGGACACCTTCGCCGAGCAGTACTTC. This gives the protein CASSQRDTFAEQYF. The V and J genes are TRBV5-4 and TRBJ2-7; tentatively, D is TRBD1 (6 bases). The V gene's germline CDR1 is SGHNT and CDR2 YYREEE (reference sequence). There are 14 residues in the CDR3. V was pared by 4 bases and J by 6 bases, with 17 bases between.